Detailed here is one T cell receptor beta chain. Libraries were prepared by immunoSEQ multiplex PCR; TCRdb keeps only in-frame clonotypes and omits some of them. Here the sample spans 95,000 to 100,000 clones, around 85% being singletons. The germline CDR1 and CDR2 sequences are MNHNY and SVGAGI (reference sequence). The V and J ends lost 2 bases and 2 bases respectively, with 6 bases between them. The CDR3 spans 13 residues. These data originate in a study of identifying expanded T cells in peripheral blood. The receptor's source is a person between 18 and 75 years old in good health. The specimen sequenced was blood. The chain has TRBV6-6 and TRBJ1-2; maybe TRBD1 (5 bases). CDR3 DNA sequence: TGTGCCAGCAGTTACGGGGGGAACTATGGCTACACCTTC. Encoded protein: CASSYGGNYGYTF.